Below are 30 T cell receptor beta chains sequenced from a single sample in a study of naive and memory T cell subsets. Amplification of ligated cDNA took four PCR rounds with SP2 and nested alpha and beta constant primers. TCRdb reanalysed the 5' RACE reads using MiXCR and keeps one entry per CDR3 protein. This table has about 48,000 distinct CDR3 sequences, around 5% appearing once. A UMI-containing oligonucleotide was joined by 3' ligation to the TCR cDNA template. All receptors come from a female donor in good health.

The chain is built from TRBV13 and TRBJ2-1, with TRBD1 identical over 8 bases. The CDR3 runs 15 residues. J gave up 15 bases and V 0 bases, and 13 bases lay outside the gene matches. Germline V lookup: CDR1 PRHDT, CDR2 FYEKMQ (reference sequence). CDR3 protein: CASSLGRGQGRYPFF. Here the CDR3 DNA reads TGTGCCAGCAGCTTAGGCAGAGGACAGGGCCGTTACCCGTTCTTC.

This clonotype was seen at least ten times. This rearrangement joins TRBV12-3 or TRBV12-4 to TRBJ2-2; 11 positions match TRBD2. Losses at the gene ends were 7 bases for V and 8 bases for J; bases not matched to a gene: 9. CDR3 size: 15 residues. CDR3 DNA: TGTGCCAGCACCGTAGCGGGAGGGCCTTCGGGGGAGCTGTTTTTT. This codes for CASTVAGGPSGELFF.

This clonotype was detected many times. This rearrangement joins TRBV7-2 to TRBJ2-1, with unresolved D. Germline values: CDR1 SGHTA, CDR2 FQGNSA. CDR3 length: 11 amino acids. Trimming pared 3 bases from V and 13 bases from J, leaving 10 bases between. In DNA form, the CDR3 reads TGTGCCAGCAGCTTTGACTTGTTTCAGTTCTTC. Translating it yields CASSFDLFQFF.

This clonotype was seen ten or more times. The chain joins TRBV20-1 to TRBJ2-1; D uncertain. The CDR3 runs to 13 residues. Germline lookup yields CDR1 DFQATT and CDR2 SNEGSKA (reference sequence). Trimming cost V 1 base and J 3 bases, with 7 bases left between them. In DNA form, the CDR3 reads TGCAGTGCTAGAGGGCCAGTCTACAATGAGCAGTTCTTC. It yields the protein CSARGPVYNEQFF.

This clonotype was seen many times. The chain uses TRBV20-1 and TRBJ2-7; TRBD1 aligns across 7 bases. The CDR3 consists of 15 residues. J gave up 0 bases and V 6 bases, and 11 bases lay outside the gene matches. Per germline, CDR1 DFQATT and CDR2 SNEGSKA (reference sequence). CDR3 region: CSAPATGAFSYEQYF. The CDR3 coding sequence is TGCAGTGCGCCGGCTACAGGGGCCTTCTCCTACGAGCAGTACTTC.

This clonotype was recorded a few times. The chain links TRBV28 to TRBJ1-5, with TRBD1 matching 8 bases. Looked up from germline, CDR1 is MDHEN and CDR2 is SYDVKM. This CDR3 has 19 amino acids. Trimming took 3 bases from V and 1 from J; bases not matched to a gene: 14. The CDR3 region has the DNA TGTGCCAGCAGTTTTCGGGCGGGCAGGGGGCGTTTAAGCAATCAGCCCCAGCATTTT. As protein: CASSFRAGRGRLSNQPQHF.

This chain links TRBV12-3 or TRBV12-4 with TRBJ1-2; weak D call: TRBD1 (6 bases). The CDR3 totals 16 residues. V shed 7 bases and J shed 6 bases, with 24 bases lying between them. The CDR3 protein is CASTMRGTGLRDGYTF. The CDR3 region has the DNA TGTGCCAGCACTATGAGGGGAACAGGGCTTCGAGATGGCTACACCTTC.

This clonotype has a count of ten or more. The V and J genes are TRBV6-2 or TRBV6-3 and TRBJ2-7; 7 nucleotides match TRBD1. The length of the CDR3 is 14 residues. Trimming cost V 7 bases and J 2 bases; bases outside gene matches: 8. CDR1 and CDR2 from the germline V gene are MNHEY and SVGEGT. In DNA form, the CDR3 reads TGTGCCAGCACCTTAGAGGACAGGACCTACGAGCAGTACTTC. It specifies CASTLEDRTYEQYF.

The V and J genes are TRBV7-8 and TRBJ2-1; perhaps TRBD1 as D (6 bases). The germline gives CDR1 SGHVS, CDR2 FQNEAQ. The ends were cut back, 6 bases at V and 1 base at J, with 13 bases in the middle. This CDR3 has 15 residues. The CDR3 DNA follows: TGTGCCAGCAGGACCCCAGGGGCGTCCTACAATGAGCAGTTCTTC. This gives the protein CASRTPGASYNEQFF.

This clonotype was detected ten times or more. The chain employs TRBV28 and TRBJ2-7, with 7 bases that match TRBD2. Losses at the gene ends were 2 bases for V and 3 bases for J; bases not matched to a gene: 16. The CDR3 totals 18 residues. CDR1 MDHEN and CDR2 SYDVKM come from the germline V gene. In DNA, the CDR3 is TGTGCCAGCAGTTTACCCCGCCGGGCAGCGGGATTTCACTACGAGCAGTACTTC. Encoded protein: CASSLPRRAAGFHYEQYF.

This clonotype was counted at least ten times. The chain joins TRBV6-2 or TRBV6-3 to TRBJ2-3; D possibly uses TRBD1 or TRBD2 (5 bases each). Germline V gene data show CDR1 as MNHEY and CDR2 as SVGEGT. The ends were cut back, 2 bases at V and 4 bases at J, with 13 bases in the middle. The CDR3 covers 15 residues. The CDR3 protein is CASSYRGTPADTQYF. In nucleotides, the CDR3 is TGTGCCAGCAGTTACCGTGGGACGCCGGCAGATACGCAGTATTTT.

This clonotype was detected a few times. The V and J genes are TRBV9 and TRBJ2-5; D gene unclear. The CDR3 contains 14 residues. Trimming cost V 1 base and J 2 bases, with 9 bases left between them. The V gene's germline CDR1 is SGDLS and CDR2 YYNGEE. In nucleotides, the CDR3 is TGTGCCAGCAGCGTAACACCAGCTCAAGAGACCCAGTACTTC. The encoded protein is CASSVTPAQETQYF. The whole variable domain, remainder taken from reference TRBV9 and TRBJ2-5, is DSGVTQTPKHLITATGQRVTLRCSPRSGDLSVYWYQQSLDQGLQFLIQYYNGEERAKGNILERFSAQQFPDLHSELNLSSLELGDSALYFCASSVTPAQETQYFGPGTRLLVL.

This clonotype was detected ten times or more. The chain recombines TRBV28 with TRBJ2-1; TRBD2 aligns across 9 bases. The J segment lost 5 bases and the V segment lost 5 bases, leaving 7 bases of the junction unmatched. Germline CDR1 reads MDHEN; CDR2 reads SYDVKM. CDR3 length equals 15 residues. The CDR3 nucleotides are TGTGCCAGCAGTGTAGCGGGAGCATCCCACAATGAGCAGTTCTTC. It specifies CASSVAGASHNEQFF.

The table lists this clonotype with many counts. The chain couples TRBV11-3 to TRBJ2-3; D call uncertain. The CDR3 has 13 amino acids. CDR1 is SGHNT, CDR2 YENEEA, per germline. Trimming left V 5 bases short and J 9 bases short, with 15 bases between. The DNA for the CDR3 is TGTGCCAGCAGCGAACCCAACCGCGAAACGCAGTATTTT. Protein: CASSEPNRETQYF.

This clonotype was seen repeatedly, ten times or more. In DNA, the CDR3 is TGTGCCAGCAGCCAAGGGAGTTACACAGATACGCAGTATTTT. Amino acids: CASSQGSYTDTQYF. The chain recombines TRBV5-4 with TRBJ2-3; TRBD2 might be the D (5 bases). Trimming took off 4 bases at V and 2 bases at J, with 11 bases between the two ends. The germline V gene has CDR1 SGHNT and CDR2 YYREEE (reference sequence). There are 14 residues in the CDR3. Supplemented by reference TRBV5-4 and TRBJ2-3, the full variable domain reads ETGVTQSPTHLIKTRGQQVTLRCSSQSGHNTVSWYQQALGQGPQFIFQYYREEENGRGNFPPRFSGLQFPNYSSELNVNALELDDSALYLCASSQGSYTDTQYFGPGTRLTVL.

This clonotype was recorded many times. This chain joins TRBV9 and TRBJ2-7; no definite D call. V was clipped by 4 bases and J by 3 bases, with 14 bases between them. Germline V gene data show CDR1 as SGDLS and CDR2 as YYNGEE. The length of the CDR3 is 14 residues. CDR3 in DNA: TGTGCCAGCAGCCCTAACTTGCTGATCTACGAGCAGTACTTC. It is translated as CASSPNLLIYEQYF.

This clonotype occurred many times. DNA of the CDR3: TGTGCCAGCAGCCGGACAGGGTCGGGGGAAAAACTGTTTTTT. Its translation: CASSRTGSGEKLFF. The chain employs TRBV12-3 or TRBV12-4 and TRBJ1-4; 8 nucleotides align to TRBD1. The V and J ends lost 6 bases and 8 bases, in that order; junction bases with no gene match: 8. The CDR3 has 14 residues.

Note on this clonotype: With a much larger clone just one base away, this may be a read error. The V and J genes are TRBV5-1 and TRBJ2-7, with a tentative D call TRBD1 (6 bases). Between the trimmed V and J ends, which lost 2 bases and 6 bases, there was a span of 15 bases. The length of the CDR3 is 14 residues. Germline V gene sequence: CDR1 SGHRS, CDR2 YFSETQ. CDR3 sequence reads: CASSFDGRGSEQYF. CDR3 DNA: TGCGCCAGCAGCTTCGACGGCAGGGGAAGCGAGCAGTACTTC.

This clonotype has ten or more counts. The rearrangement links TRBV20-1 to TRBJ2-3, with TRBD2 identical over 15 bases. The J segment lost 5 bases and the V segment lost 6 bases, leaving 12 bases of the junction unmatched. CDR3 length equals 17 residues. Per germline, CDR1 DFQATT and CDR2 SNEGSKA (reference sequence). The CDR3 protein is CSAGGGLAGGLQDTQYF. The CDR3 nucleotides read TGCAGTGCCGGAGGGGGACTAGCGGGAGGTCTGCAAGATACGCAGTATTTT.

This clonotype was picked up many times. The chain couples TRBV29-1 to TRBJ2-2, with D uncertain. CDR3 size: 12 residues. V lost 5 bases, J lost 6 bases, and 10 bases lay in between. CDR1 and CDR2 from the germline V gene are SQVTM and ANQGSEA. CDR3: CSVPIGAGELFF. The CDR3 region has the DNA TGCAGCGTTCCAATCGGAGCCGGGGAGCTGTTTTTT.

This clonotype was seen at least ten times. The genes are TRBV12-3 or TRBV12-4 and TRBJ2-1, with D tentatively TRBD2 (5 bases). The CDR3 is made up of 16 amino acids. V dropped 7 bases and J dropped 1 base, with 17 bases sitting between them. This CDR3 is CASTPTPGVSYNEQFF. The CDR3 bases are TGTGCCAGCACCCCCACCCCCGGGGTATCCTACAATGAGCAGTTCTTC.

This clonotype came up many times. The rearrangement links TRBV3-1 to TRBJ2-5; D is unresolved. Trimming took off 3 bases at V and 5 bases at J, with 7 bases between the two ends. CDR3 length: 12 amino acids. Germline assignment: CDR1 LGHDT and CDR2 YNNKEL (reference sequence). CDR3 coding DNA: TGTGCCAGCAGCCAGACGACGGAGACCCAGTACTTC. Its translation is CASSQTTETQYF.

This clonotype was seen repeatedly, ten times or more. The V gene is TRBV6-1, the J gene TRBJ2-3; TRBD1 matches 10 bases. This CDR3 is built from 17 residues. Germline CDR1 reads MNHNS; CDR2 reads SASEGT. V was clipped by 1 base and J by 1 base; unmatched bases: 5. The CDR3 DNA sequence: TGTGCCAGCAGTGAAGTTGGGACAGGGGTTGGCACAGATACGCAGTATTTT. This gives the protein CASSEVGTGVGTDTQYF.

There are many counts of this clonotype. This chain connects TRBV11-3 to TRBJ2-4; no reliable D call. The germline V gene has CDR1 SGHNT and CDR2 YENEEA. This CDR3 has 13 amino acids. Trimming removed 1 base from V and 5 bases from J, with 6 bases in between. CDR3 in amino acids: CASSLGVENIQYF. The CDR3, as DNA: TGTGCCAGCAGCTTAGGAGTCGAAAACATTCAGTACTTC.

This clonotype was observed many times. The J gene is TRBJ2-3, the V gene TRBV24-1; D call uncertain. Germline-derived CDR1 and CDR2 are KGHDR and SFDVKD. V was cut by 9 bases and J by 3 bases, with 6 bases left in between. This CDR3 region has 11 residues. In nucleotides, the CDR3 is TGTGCCACCCAGACTACAGATACGCAGTATTTT. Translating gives CATQTTDTQYF.

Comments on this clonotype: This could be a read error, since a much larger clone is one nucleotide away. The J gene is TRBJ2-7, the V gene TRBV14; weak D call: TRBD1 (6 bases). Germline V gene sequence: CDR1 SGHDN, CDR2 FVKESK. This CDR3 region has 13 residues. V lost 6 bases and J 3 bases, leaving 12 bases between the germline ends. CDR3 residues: CASRDRSRYEQYF. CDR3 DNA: TGTGCCAGCAGGGACAGATCCCGCTACGAGCAGTACTTC.

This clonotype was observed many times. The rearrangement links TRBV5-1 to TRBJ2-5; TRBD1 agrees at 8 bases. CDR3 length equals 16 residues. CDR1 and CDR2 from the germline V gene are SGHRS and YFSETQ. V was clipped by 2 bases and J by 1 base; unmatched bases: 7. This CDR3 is CASSFSDRVSQETQYF. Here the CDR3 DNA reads TGCGCCAGCAGCTTCTCGGACAGGGTTTCCCAAGAGACCCAGTACTTC. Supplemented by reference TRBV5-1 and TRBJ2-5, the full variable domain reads KAGVTQTPRYLIKTRGQQVTLSCSPISGHRSVSWYQQTPGQGLQFLFEYFSETQRNKGNFPGRFSGRQFSNSRSEMNVSTLELGDSALYLCASSFSDRVSQETQYFGPGTRLLVL.

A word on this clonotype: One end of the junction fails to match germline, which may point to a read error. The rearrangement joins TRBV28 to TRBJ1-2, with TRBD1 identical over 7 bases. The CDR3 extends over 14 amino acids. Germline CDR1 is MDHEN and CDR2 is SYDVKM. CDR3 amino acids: CASSLRGGRPGDTF. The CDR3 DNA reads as TGTGCCAGCAGTTTGAGAGGGGGCAGACCTGGCGACACCTTC.

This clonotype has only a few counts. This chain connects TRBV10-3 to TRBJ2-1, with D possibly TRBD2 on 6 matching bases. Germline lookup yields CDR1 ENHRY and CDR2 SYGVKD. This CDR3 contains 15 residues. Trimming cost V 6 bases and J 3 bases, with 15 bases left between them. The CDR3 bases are TGTGCCATCAGGGAGCCCAGCGGGCACTACAATGAGCAGTTCTTC. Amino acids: CAIREPSGHYNEQFF.

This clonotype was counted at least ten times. In nucleotides, the CDR3 is TGTGCCAGCAGTCACGGACTAGCGGGAGGGAATGAGCAGTTCTTC. This gives the protein CASSHGLAGGNEQFF. The chain uses TRBV6-2 or TRBV6-3 and TRBJ2-1; 15 bases fit TRBD2. J gave up 7 bases and V 5 bases, and 3 bases lay outside the gene matches. The CDR3 consists of 15 residues. Germline-derived CDR1 and CDR2 are MNHEY and SVGEGT.